The 27 T cell receptor beta chains presented below share a single source sample, sequenced in a study of shared clonotypes between healthy human individuals. The method was immunoSEQ multiplex PCR; TCRdb's version includes in-frame clones alone and lacks a portion of them. The repertoire holds 2 million to 2.5 million clones, approximately 96% seen once, with 0.1% to 0.15% in the top ten. Sequencing was performed on naive CD4+ T cells sorted from blood. The subset here: CD45RA+ positively selected. The receptors shown here come from a young man in good health.

This chain connects TRBV1 to TRBJ1-5; TRBD1 is the table's D call, not checked against the DNA. TRBV1 is listed as a pseudogene. The CDR3 runs to 13 residues. CDR3 nucleotides: TGCACCAGCATCTCACCAGGAAATCAGCCCCAGCATTTT. It codes for CTSISPGNQPQHF.

With regard to this clone: In the same sample, other DNA sequences code for this CDR3. The chain joins TRBV14 to TRBJ2-7; 7 bases map to TRBD2. CDR1 SGHDN and CDR2 FVKESK come from the germline V gene. Trimming at V came to 6 bases and at J to 4 bases, leaving 3 bases not matched to a gene. The CDR3 loop spans 12 amino acids. The CDR3 DNA follows: TGTGCCAGCAGTCCCGGGGGGTACGAGCAGTACTTC. This sequence encodes CASSPGGYEQYF.

The CDR3 nucleotides read TGTGCCAGCAGCTTAGGTGACAGGGGTCACCAAGAGACCCAGTACTTC. Encoded protein: CASSLGDRGHQETQYF. This sequence joins TRBV7-9 and TRBJ2-5; 8 nucleotides align to TRBD1. CDR3 size: 16 residues. Trimming cost V 1 base and J 0 bases; bases outside gene matches: 4. CDR1 is SEHNR, CDR2 FQNEAQ, per germline (reference sequence).

CDR3 loop: CASSYGQFTEAFF. The CDR3 DNA sequence: TGTGCCAGCAGCTATGGACAGTTCACTGAAGCTTTCTTT. V gene TRBV5-4 combines with J gene TRBJ1-1; D is perhaps TRBD1 (6 bases). The V and J ends lost 3 bases and 4 bases respectively, with 10 bases between them. The CDR3 has 13 residues. Germline CDR1 SGHNT, CDR2 YYREEE (reference sequence).

This clone appeared a few times. The chain joins TRBV30 to TRBJ1-6; TRBD1 agrees at 9 bases. This CDR3 is built from 16 residues. The V gene's germline CDR1 is GTSNPN and CDR2 SVGIG (reference sequence). V gave up 4 bases and J gave up 6 bases; unmatched junction bases: 10. The CDR3: CAWKIDRGRGNSPLHF. The CDR3 DNA reads as TGTGCCTGGAAAATAGACAGGGGGAGAGGTAATTCACCCCTCCACTTT.

This rearrangement joins TRBV5-1 to TRBJ1-3, with 9 bases identical to TRBD1. J was trimmed by 0 bases and V by 4 bases; bases with no gene match: 5. From germline, CDR1 is SGHRS and CDR2 YFSETQ. The CDR3 loop spans 16 amino acids. In DNA, the CDR3 is TGCGCCAGCAGCCGCATGGACAGGGGCTCTGGAAACACCATATATTTT. Translated, it gives CASSRMDRGSGNTIYF.

This chain joins TRBV18 and TRBJ2-7; 9 nucleotides match TRBD1. V lost 5 bases and J lost 2; bases outside the gene matches: 7. The CDR3 length is 15 residues. Looked up from germline, CDR1 is KGHSH and CDR2 is LQKENI. The DNA of the CDR3 is TGTGCCAGCTCAGCGGAGACAGGGGGGCCCTACGAGCAGTACTTC. Protein: CASSAETGGPYEQYF. Based on the CDR3 plus reference TRBV18 and TRBJ2-7, the full variable domain is NAGVMQNPRHLVRRRGQEARLRCSPMKGHSHVYWYRQLPEEGLKFMVYLQKENIIDESGMPKERFSAEFPKEGPSILRIQQVVRGDSAAYFCASSAETGGPYEQYFGPGTRLTVT.

In its sample, this clone was seen once. J is TRBJ1-4 and V is TRBV7-9; D not certain. Trimming took 3 bases from V and 0 from J, leaving 8 bases between them. The CDR3 is 15 residues long. Germline V gives CDR1 SEHNR, CDR2 FQNEAQ (reference sequence). The CDR3 is CASSFLRATNEKLFF. The CDR3, as DNA: TGTGCCAGCAGCTTCCTTAGAGCAACTAATGAAAAACTGTTTTTT. The entire variable domain, with the rest obtained from reference TRBV7-9 and TRBJ1-4, is as follows: DTGVSQNPRHKITKRGQNVTFRCDPISEHNRLYWYRQTLGQGPEFLTYFQNEAQLEKSRLLSDRFSAERPKGSFSTLEIQRTEQGDSAMYLCASSFLRATNEKLFFGSGTQLSVL.

V gene TRBV19 combines with J gene TRBJ1-2; D call uncertain. Trimming stripped 6 bases from V and 3 bases from J, with 17 bases between. Germline assignment: CDR1 LNHDA and CDR2 SQIVND (reference sequence). This CDR3 has 15 amino acids. This chain's CDR3 is CASRPREGSDYGYTF. DNA for the CDR3: TGTGCCAGTAGGCCAAGGGAGGGTTCTGACTATGGCTACACCTTC.

The chain recombines TRBV5-3 with TRBJ2-7, with a tentative D call TRBD1 (5 bases). TRBV5-3 is placed among ORFs of uncertain function. This CDR3 has 19 amino acids. V lost 0 bases and J lost 0, with 22 bases in between. DNA for the CDR3: TGTGCCAGAAGCTTGGCAGGGCGTCTCGTGAACCGGAGCTCCTACGAGCAGTACTTC. Translation gives CARSLAGRLVNRSSYEQYF.

The chain joins TRBV29-1 to TRBJ2-7; 11 bases are shared with TRBD1. V was clipped by 2 bases and J by 6 bases; unmatched bases: 3. Germline values: CDR1 SQVTM, CDR2 ANQGSEA. The CDR3 has 13 residues. The CDR3 sequence: CSVERDRGSEQYF. In DNA form, the CDR3 reads TGCAGCGTTGAACGGGACAGGGGGTCCGAGCAGTACTTC.

For this clone: Other DNA sequences in the same sample also yield this CDR3. The rearrangement uses TRBV7-9 and TRBJ2-7; weak D call: TRBD1 (6 bases). Germline V gene lookup returns CDR1 SEHNR and CDR2 FQNEAQ (reference sequence). Deletions cut 3 bases from V and 0 bases from J, with 9 bases between. This CDR3 spans 14 amino acids. The CDR3 sequence: CASSLAGVSYEQYF. In DNA form, the CDR3 reads TGTGCCAGCAGCTTGGCAGGGGTCTCCTACGAGCAGTACTTC.

DNA for the CDR3: TGTGCCAGCACCTTGGGACAGGGGACCCACGAGCAGTACTTC. It specifies CASTLGQGTHEQYF. This rearrangement joins TRBV6-5 to TRBJ2-7, with 10 bases that match TRBD1. The CDR3 has 14 amino acids. Germline trimming cut 7 bases from V and 5 bases from J; bases unmatched to any gene: 8. CDR1 is MNHEY, CDR2 SVGAGI, per germline.

This chain joins TRBV23-1 and TRBJ2-4, with 11 bases identical to TRBD2. Being an ORF, TRBV23-1 has a function that is uncertain. Trimming took 4 bases from V and 2 from J; bases not matched to a gene: 4. The CDR3 contains 16 residues. Written as DNA, the CDR3 is TGCGCCAGCAGTCTCGGGACTAGCGGTACCAAAAACATTCAGTACTTC. Translating gives CASSLGTSGTKNIQYF.

The chain links TRBV7-9 to TRBJ1-2; D is uncertain. This CDR3 is 12 amino acids long. Germline V gene lookup returns CDR1 SEHNR and CDR2 FQNEAQ (reference sequence). V dropped 5 bases and J dropped 4 bases, with 8 bases sitting between them. CDR3: CASSTEGYGYTF. The CDR3 DNA follows: TGTGCCAGCAGCACGGAGGGCTATGGCTACACCTTC.

V usage is TRBV6-1 and J usage is TRBJ2-1; D may be TRBD1 (6 bases). Germline CDR1 MNHNS, CDR2 SASEGT. The CDR3 covers 13 residues. The germline V and J ends were trimmed by 7 bases and 10 bases, with 17 bases remaining between them. The CDR3 DNA sequence: TGTGCCAGCACCGAAAGGGGGTTTGGGGAGCAGTTCTTC. Amino acids: CASTERGFGEQFF.

The chain employs TRBV28 and TRBJ2-5; 7 bases align to TRBD1. With V trimmed by 5 bases and J by 5 bases, 5 bases remained unmatched. This CDR3 contains 13 residues. Per the germline V gene, CDR1 is MDHEN and CDR2 is SYDVKM. The CDR3 bases are TGTGCCAGCAGTCGGGACAGAATCGAGACCCAGTACTTC. It encodes CASSRDRIETQYF.

This chain connects TRBV11-3 to TRBJ2-3; 13 nucleotides agree with TRBD2. This CDR3 region has 16 residues. The germline CDR1 and CDR2 sequences are SGHNT and YENEEA. Germline trimming cut 5 bases from V and 2 bases from J; bases unmatched to any gene: 4. Here the CDR3 DNA reads TGTGCCAGCAGCCCCGGACTAGCGGGAGCCACAGATACGCAGTATTTT. Residues: CASSPGLAGATDTQYF.

The chain recombines TRBV6-5 with TRBJ1-2, with D possibly matching TRBD1 (5 bases). This CDR3 comprises 15 residues. CDR1 and CDR2 from the germline V gene are MNHEY and SVGAGI. V was shortened by 3 bases and J by 5 bases, with 16 bases between the two germline ends. CDR3 DNA sequence: TGTGCCAGCAGTTATGCAACGGGGACGACTTATGGCTACACCTTC. Its protein is CASSYATGTTYGYTF.

This clone was observed a single time. The J gene is TRBJ2-1, the V gene TRBV27, with TRBD1 identical over 7 bases. V lost 3 bases and J lost 4; bases outside the gene matches: 6. This CDR3 is built from 15 residues. Germline V gene lookup returns CDR1 MNHEY and CDR2 SMNVEV (reference sequence). CDR3 sequence: CASSFYRDRYNEQFF. In DNA form, the CDR3 reads TGTGCCAGCAGTTTTTACCGGGACAGATACAATGAGCAGTTCTTC.

A single count supports this clone. The V gene is TRBV9, the J gene TRBJ2-3; D may be TRBD2 (6 bases). Trimming stripped 4 bases from V and 1 base from J, with 16 bases between. In germline, CDR1 is SGDLS, CDR2 YYNGEE. CDR3 length equals 16 residues. The CDR3 reads CASSPLGRGRTDTQYF. The CDR3 bases are TGTGCCAGCAGCCCCCTCGGGCGGGGACGCACAGATACGCAGTATTTT.

J is TRBJ1-1 and V is TRBV28, with D possibly matching TRBD1 (6 bases). CDR1 and CDR2 from the germline V gene are MDHEN and SYDVKM. The CDR3 loop spans 14 amino acids. The germline V and J ends were trimmed by 7 bases and 0 bases, with 12 bases remaining between them. The CDR3 loop is CASTQDRLNTEAFF. The CDR3 DNA is TGTGCCAGCACCCAGGACAGATTGAACACTGAAGCTTTCTTT. Combining the CDR3 with reference TRBV28 and TRBJ1-1 gives the whole variable domain DVKVTQSSRYLVKRTGEKVFLECVQDMDHENMFWYRQDPGLGLRLIYFSYDVKMKEKGDIPEGYSVSREKKERFSLILESASTNQTSMYLCASTQDRLNTEAFFGQGTRLTVV.

J is TRBJ2-3 and V is TRBV2, with TRBD2 matching 10 bases. Germline-derived CDR1 and CDR2 are SNHLY and FYNNEI. CDR3 length equals 18 residues. The trim removed 9 bases at V and 3 bases at J, leaving 18 bases unmatched. CDR3 sequence reads: CARRTAAVAGGSTDTQYF. Here the CDR3 DNA reads TGTGCCAGGAGGACGGCCGCCGTAGCGGGAGGTAGTACAGATACGCAGTATTTT.

CDR3 sequence (DNA): TGCAGCCTTTTACGGGACCCAGCCTACGAGCAGTACTTC. As protein: CSLLRDPAYEQYF. V is TRBV29-1 and J is TRBJ2-7; D tentatively fits TRBD1 or TRBD2 (5 bases each). Trimming took off 8 bases at V and 2 bases at J, with 16 bases between the two ends. This CDR3 region has 13 residues. Germline V gives CDR1 SQVTM, CDR2 ANQGSEA.

This clone was seen only once. This chain links TRBV5-8 with TRBJ1-2, with unresolved D. Germline lookup yields CDR1 SGHTS and CDR2 YDEGEE. The CDR3 spans 13 residues. V was trimmed by 2 bases and J by 8 bases, leaving 13 bases between them. The CDR3 DNA is TGTGCCAGCAGCTTAGGGTATGAGACGGGCTACACCTTC. This sequence encodes CASSLGYETGYTF.

This chain uses TRBV5-1 with TRBJ2-5, with TRBD1 identical over 9 bases. CDR3 length: 16 residues. CDR1 and CDR2 (germline): SGHRS, YFSETQ. V lost 3 bases to trimming and J lost 1 base; unmatched junction nucleotides: 7. CDR3 DNA sequence: TGCGCCAGCAGCTCCTGGACAGGGGAGCTCCAAGAGACCCAGTACTTC. Protein: CASSSWTGELQETQYF.

The chain combines TRBV18 with TRBJ2-5; a weak D match, TRBD1 (6 bases). The length of the CDR3 is 15 residues. The V gene's germline CDR1 is KGHSH and CDR2 LQKENI. With 3 bases removed from V and 5 bases from J, the gap between germline ends came to 16 bases. CDR3 loop: CASSPLNRERETQYF. CDR3 nucleotides: TGTGCCAGCTCACCCTTAAACAGGGAGAGGGAGACCCAGTACTTC.